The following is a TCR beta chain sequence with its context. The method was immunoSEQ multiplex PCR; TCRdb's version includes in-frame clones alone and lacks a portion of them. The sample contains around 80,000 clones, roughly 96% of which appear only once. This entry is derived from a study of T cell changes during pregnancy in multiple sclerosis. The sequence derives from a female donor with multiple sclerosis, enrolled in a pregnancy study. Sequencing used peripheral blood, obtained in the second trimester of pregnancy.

The CDR3 nucleotides are TGTGCCAGCAGTCATAGGGGAAATCAGCCCCAGCATTTT. Translation: CASSHRGNQPQHF. The chain is built from TRBV27 and TRBJ1-5; perhaps TRBD1 as D (5 bases). The CDR3 extends over 13 amino acids. Looked up from germline, CDR1 is MNHEY and CDR2 is SMNVEV (reference sequence). V lost 5 bases and J lost 4, with 9 bases in between.